Below, 5 T cell receptor beta chains from the same sample are listed, as sequenced in a study of technical replicates of blood from a few donors. TCRdb's copy holds only in-frame clones and misses some; the assay was immunoSEQ multiplex PCR. The sample includes tens of thousands of clones, roughly 94% seen only once; the top ten take 0.25% to 0.35%. Sequencing was done on a sample of T cells isolated from PBMCs. All receptors come from a human donor in good health.

A single count supports this clone. V gene TRBV4-1 combines with J gene TRBJ2-1; 9 nucleotides agree with TRBD1. The CDR3 length is 16 residues. The V and J ends lost 5 bases and 5 bases, in that order; junction bases with no gene match: 10. CDR1 MGHRA and CDR2 YSYEKL come from the germline V gene. CDR3 loop: CASSIRRTGVDNEQFF. DNA for the CDR3: TGCGCCAGCAGCATCCGTAGGACAGGGGTCGACAATGAGCAGTTCTTC.

V is TRBV7-9 and J is TRBJ2-7, with D possibly matching TRBD2 (6 bases). V lost 0 bases and J 3 bases, leaving 12 bases between the germline ends. This CDR3 spans 15 amino acids. Germline CDR1 reads SEHNR; CDR2 reads FQNEAQ (reference sequence). Here the CDR3 reads CASSLAGGRYYEQYF. The CDR3 nucleotides are TGTGCCAGCAGCTTAGCCGGGGGACGTTACTACGAGCAGTACTTC.

The CDR3 DNA reads as TGTGCCAGCACAAGTATTCCGGGTGAAAAACTGTTTTTT. Amino acids: CASTSIPGEKLFF. This sequence joins TRBV11-3 and TRBJ1-4; D is unresolved. The CDR3 totals 13 residues. Germline V lookup: CDR1 SGHNT, CDR2 YENEEA. The V end was cut by 7 bases, the J end by 7 bases, with 13 bases between.

The chain employs TRBV5-4 and TRBJ1-1, with a tentative D call TRBD1 (5 bases). CDR1 and CDR2 (germline): SGHNT, YYREEE (reference sequence). This CDR3 contains 15 residues. V gave up 3 bases and J gave up 1 base, with 13 bases separating them. In DNA, the CDR3 is TGTGCCAGCAGCTCCGGTGGGAGGGGGAACACTGAAGCTTTCTTT. Residues: CASSSGGRGNTEAFF.

V gene TRBV9 combines with J gene TRBJ2-4, with 9 bases matching TRBD2. J lost 8 bases, V lost 2 bases, and 5 bases had no gene match. The CDR3 extends over 14 amino acids. The germline CDR1 and CDR2 sequences are SGDLS and YYNGEE. CDR3 DNA: TGTGCCAGCAGCGTTAGCGGGGGTTATGACATTCAGTACTTC. Protein: CASSVSGGYDIQYF. The whole variable domain, filled in from reference TRBV9 and TRBJ2-4, reads DSGVTQTPKHLITATGQRVTLRCSPRSGDLSVYWYQQSLDQGLQFLIQYYNGEERAKGNILERFSAQQFPDLHSELNLSSLELGDSALYFCASSVSGGYDIQYFGAGTRLSVL.